The next 18 T cell receptor beta chains were all read from a single sample in a study of metastatic and nonmetastatic thyroid tumors. TCRdb re-clonotyped the PCR reads via MiXCR. The sample has roughly 70,000 clones, roughly 18% seen once; the top ten hold 9.5% to 15%. Thyroid surgery had not been preceded by any treatment in any patient. Sequenced: blood. The origin of the receptors is a female donor with papillary thyroid cancer or a benign thyroid nodule (not recorded which). Some clones in this sample may be carry-over from other donors' samples.

The chain joins TRBV5-1 to TRBJ2-7, with D perhaps assigned TRBD1 or TRBD2 (5 bases each). The germline V gene encodes CDR1 SGHRS and CDR2 YFSETQ. The CDR3 is made up of 16 amino acids. With 3 bases removed from V and 2 bases from J, the gap between germline ends came to 18 bases. In DNA, the CDR3 is TGCGCCAGCAGCTGGGCCCCGGGGACCAGGACCTACGAGCAGTACTTC. Translation: CASSWAPGTRTYEQYF.

In this sample, this clone turned up many times. The chain carries TRBV20-1 and TRBJ2-1; D is uncertain. From germline, CDR1 is DFQATT and CDR2 SNEGSKA (reference sequence). The CDR3 is 13 amino acids. Trimming took off 2 bases at V and 2 bases at J, with 7 bases between the two ends. CDR3 in amino acids: CSARRVPYNEQFF. The CDR3 nucleotides are TGCAGTGCTAGACGGGTCCCCTACAATGAGCAGTTCTTC.

This clone was observed at least ten times. The rearrangement links TRBV12-3 or TRBV12-4 to TRBJ2-2; weak D call: TRBD1 (6 bases). With 5 bases removed from V and 5 bases from J, the gap between germline ends came to 15 bases. This CDR3 spans 15 amino acids. This CDR3 is CASSEVRGDTGELFF. The CDR3 DNA sequence: TGTGCCAGCAGTGAAGTCAGGGGAGATACCGGGGAGCTGTTTTTT.

The table lists this clone with many counts. A much larger clone differs from this one at a single base, so this may be a read error. Since the CDR3 does not end with the conserved phenylalanine or tryptophan, this likely comes from a read error. J is TRBJ2-7 and V is TRBV11-2; tentatively, D is TRBD1 (6 bases). The CDR3 is 15 residues long. V gave up 4 bases and J gave up 3 bases, with 16 bases separating them. Germline CDR1 reads SGHAT; CDR2 reads FQNNGV. CDR3 coding DNA: TGTGCCAGCAGCTCCCTTCGGGACACCCACTACGAGCAGTACATC. This gives the protein CASSSLRDTHYEQYI.

V usage is TRBV3-1 and J usage is TRBJ2-7; D gene ambiguous. The V end was cut by 4 bases, the J end by 6 bases, with 25 bases between. CDR3 length equals 17 residues. CDR1 is LGHDT and CDR2 is YNNKEL in the germline V gene (reference sequence). CDR3 nucleotides: TGTGCCAGCAGCCCCATAGGGATTACCAGCAGCGTGGGCGAGCAGTACTTC. This gives the protein CASSPIGITSSVGEQYF.

A word on this clone: This sequence may be a read error, since a much larger clone differs from it by one base. The V call is TRBV5-8, the J call TRBJ2-7; D may be TRBD1 or TRBD2 (6 bases each). Germline CDR1 SGHTS, CDR2 YDEGEE. There are 12 residues in the CDR3. CDR3 loop: CVSSRRGVEQYF. The DNA of the CDR3 is TGTGTCAGCAGCCGGAGGGGGGTCGAGCAGTACTTC.

This clone was recorded at least ten times. J is TRBJ2-3 and V is TRBV18; D may correspond to TRBD1 or TRBD2 (5 bases each). Germline values: CDR1 KGHSH, CDR2 LQKENI. The V gene lost 6 bases and the J gene lost 5 bases, with 12 bases spanning the gap. The CDR3 totals 13 residues. CDR3 residues: CASSRGDQDTQYF. As DNA, the CDR3 is TGTGCCAGCTCGCGAGGGGATCAAGATACGCAGTATTTT.

This clone was recorded many times. The rearrangement joins TRBV9 to TRBJ1-5; 8 nucleotides match TRBD1. CDR3 length equals 15 residues. Germline trimming cut 4 bases from V and 4 bases from J; bases unmatched to any gene: 7. CDR1 and CDR2 from the germline V gene are SGDLS and YYNGEE. The CDR3 DNA reads as TGTGCCAGCAGCCCAACCGGGACAGGTAATCAGCCCCAGCATTTT. It codes for CASSPTGTGNQPQHF.

This clone was detected ten times or more. The chain combines TRBV6-1 with TRBJ2-5; a possible D gene is TRBD1 (5 bases). V lost 5 bases, J lost 5 bases, and 18 bases lay in between. The CDR3 loop spans 15 amino acids. Germline CDR1 is MNHNS and CDR2 is SASEGT. The CDR3 loop is CASSYRATKGETQYF. The CDR3 nucleotides are TGTGCCAGCAGTTATAGGGCTACAAAGGGGGAGACCCAGTACTTC.

This clone was counted only a few times. This rearrangement joins TRBV6-1 to TRBJ1-1, with 8 bases matching TRBD1. Per the germline V gene, CDR1 is MNHNS and CDR2 is SASEGT. Losses at the gene ends were 6 bases for V and 2 bases for J; bases not matched to a gene: 11. The CDR3 consists of 16 residues. The CDR3 DNA follows: TGTGCCAGCAGCGCCCCCCCGGGGACAGGAAACACTGAAGCTTTCTTT. As protein: CASSAPPGTGNTEAFF.

There are many counts of this clone. The V gene is TRBV7-2, the J gene TRBJ1-1; the D is unclear. The CDR3 covers 14 residues. Germline V gene sequence: CDR1 SGHTA, CDR2 FQGNSA. The V end lost 1 base, the J end lost 6 bases, and 12 bases lay between the germline ends. CDR3 in DNA: TGTGCCAGCAGCTTAGTAGGATCGGGATCTGAAGCTTTCTTT. Amino acids: CASSLVGSGSEAFF.

The J gene is TRBJ1-3, the V gene TRBV5-1; D not certain. Germline V gene data show CDR1 as SGHRS and CDR2 as YFSETQ. The V and J ends lost 4 bases and 1 base respectively, with 9 bases between them. This CDR3 has 14 amino acids. The CDR3 DNA is TGCGCCAGCAGCCCGGCCGGGTCTGGAAACACCATATATTTT. This gives the protein CASSPAGSGNTIYF.

This clone was found many times. With a much larger clone just one base away, this may be a read error. V is TRBV19 and J is TRBJ1-5; D is uncertain. Trimming pared 6 bases from V and 6 bases from J, leaving 12 bases between. This CDR3 has 13 residues. Germline-derived CDR1 and CDR2 are LNHDA and SQIVND (reference sequence). The CDR3 DNA sequence: TGTGCCAGTAGCCCGCCGGGTAGTCAGCCCCAGCATTTT. It translates to CASSPPGSQPQHF.

This clone was observed at least ten times. At one end, the junction sequence differs from germline, possibly due to a read error. The CDR3 nucleotides are TGTGCTAGCAGCTTGCATACGACTAGTGAGCAGTACTTC. Translated, it gives CASSLHTTSEQYF. The chain has TRBV7-7 and TRBJ2-7, with D possibly TRBD2 on 6 matching bases. Germline CDR1 and CDR2: SSHAT and FNYEAQ (reference sequence). The CDR3 is made up of 13 amino acids.

This clone was seen many times. The rearrangement joins TRBV2 to TRBJ2-1; no clear D gene. Per the germline V gene, CDR1 is SNHLY and CDR2 is FYNNEI. This CDR3 is built from 10 residues. Between the trimmed V and J ends, which lost 9 bases and 9 bases, there was a span of 9 bases. In DNA form, the CDR3 reads TGTGCCAGTACAGTGGGTGAGCAGTTCTTC. Encoded protein: CASTVGEQFF.

The rearrangement links TRBV6-1 to TRBJ2-5; unclear D gene. The CDR3 runs to 13 residues. Trimming removed 3 bases from V and 5 bases from J, with 10 bases in between. Germline CDR1 reads MNHNS; CDR2 reads SASEGT. The CDR3 sequence: CASSDIYAETQYF. The DNA of the CDR3 is TGTGCCAGCAGTGATATATATGCGGAGACCCAGTACTTC.

This clone was detected a few times. The chain has TRBV6-2 or TRBV6-3 and TRBJ1-6; TRBD1 is a possible D gene (5 bases). This CDR3 has 19 residues. V was pared by 0 bases and J by 6 bases, with 21 bases between. Germline CDR1 reads MNHEY; CDR2 reads SVGEGT. CDR3 sequence (DNA): TGTGCCAGCAGTTACTCGCCCACTGGGGGAGGGTTCGGTAATTCACCCCTCCACTTT. Protein sequence: CASSYSPTGGGFGNSPLHF.

This clone was counted many times. This rearrangement joins TRBV12-3 or TRBV12-4 to TRBJ1-2; no definite D call. V lost 5 bases and J lost 3, with 19 bases in between. The CDR3 has 16 amino acids. The CDR3 region is CASSLYHPGRHYGYTF. The DNA of the CDR3 is TGTGCCAGCAGTCTCTATCATCCAGGACGGCACTATGGCTACACCTTC.